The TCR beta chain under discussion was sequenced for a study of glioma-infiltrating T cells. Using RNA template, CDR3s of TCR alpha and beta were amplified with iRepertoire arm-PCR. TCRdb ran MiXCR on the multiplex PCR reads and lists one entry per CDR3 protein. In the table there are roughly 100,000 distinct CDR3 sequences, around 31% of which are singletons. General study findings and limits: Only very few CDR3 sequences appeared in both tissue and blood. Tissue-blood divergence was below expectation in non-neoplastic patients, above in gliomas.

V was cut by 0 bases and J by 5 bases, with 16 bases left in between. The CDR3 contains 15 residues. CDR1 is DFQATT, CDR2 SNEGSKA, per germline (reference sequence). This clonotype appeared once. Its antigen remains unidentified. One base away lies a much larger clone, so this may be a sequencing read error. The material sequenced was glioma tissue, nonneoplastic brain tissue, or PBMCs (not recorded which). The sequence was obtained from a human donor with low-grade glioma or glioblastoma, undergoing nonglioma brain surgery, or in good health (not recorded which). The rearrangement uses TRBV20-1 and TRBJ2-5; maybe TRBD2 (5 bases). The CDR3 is CSAREAASPPETQYF. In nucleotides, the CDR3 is TGCAGTGCTAGAGAGGCCGCTAGCCCCCCGGAGACCCAGTACTTC.